A selection of T cell receptor beta chains follows, all from one sample in a study of T cell changes during pregnancy in multiple sclerosis. The assay was immunoSEQ multiplex PCR, and TCRdb's table has in-frame clones only and misses some. The table has tens of thousands of clones, roughly 91% seen once. The starting material was peripheral blood, obtained in the third trimester of pregnancy. All receptors come from a female donor in good health, enrolled as a control in a pregnancy study. Each CDR3 is given with its conserved first and last residue. Fields, in order: clone size, V gene, J gene, D gene, CDR3 DNA, CDR3 protein. D genes are given only for firm matches. Size values are once, few and many counts, or a class for expanded clones, and some rows have none.

clone_size: NA; v_call: TRBV27; j_call: TRBJ2-4; d_call: TRBD2; cdr3_nt: TGTGCCAGCAGTTCTCCCACGGGACTAGCGGGAGGATTAGCCAAAAACATTCAGTACTTC; cdr3_aa: CASSSPTGLAGGLAKNIQYF
clone_size: NA; v_call: TRBV2; j_call: TRBJ2-4; d_call: NA; cdr3_nt: TGTGCCAGCACTAAGCAAGGGGCAGGGGAAAACATTCAGTACTTC; cdr3_aa: CASTKQGAGENIQYF
clone_size: NA; v_call: TRBV7-9; j_call: TRBJ2-5; d_call: NA; cdr3_nt: TGTGCCAGCAGCTTAGGTCCTCTTCAAGAGACCCAGTACTTC; cdr3_aa: CASSLGPLQETQYF
clone_size: NA; v_call: TRBV2; j_call: TRBJ2-7; d_call: TRBD1; cdr3_nt: TGTGCCAGCAATGTACCACCGGGACAGGCCTACGAGCAGTACTTC; cdr3_aa: CASNVPPGQAYEQYF
clone_size: NA; v_call: TRBV4-2; j_call: TRBJ1-2; d_call: TRBD1; cdr3_nt: TGTGCCAGCAGCCAATCAGGGGGTTCTAACTATGGCTACACCTTC; cdr3_aa: CASSQSGGSNYGYTF
clone_size: few; v_call: TRBV7-2; j_call: TRBJ1-3; d_call: NA; cdr3_nt: TGTGCCAGCAGCCCAGGGAACTCTGGAAACACCATATATTTT; cdr3_aa: CASSPGNSGNTIYF
clone_size: NA; v_call: TRBV27; j_call: TRBJ1-2; d_call: TRBD1; cdr3_nt: TGTGCCAGCAGTTTAGAGGGAACAGGGGCAGGAGGCTACACCTTC; cdr3_aa: CASSLEGTGAGGYTF
clone_size: NA; v_call: TRBV19; j_call: TRBJ2-3; d_call: NA; cdr3_nt: TGTGCCAGTAGCCCAACTTCTGATACGCAGTATTTT; cdr3_aa: CASSPTSDTQYF
clone_size: NA; v_call: TRBV9; j_call: TRBJ2-2; d_call: NA; cdr3_nt: TGTGCCAGCAGCTTAGGGGGGGGCACCGGGGAGCTGTTTTTT; cdr3_aa: CASSLGGGTGELFF
clone_size: once; v_call: TRBV6-1; j_call: TRBJ1-6; d_call: TRBD1; cdr3_nt: TGTGCCGCCGGGACAGGGATGGCTTCACCCCTCCACTTT; cdr3_aa: CAAGTGMASPLHF
clone_size: NA; v_call: TRBV25-1; j_call: TRBJ1-4; d_call: NA; cdr3_nt: TGTGCCAGCAGGGACAGTTTCGGTAATGAAAAACTGTTTTTT; cdr3_aa: CASRDSFGNEKLFF
clone_size: NA; v_call: TRBV7-8; j_call: TRBJ2-7; d_call: TRBD2; cdr3_nt: TGTGCCAGCAGCCAAGGACTAGCGGGGGGCTCCTTATACGAGCAGTACTTC; cdr3_aa: CASSQGLAGGSLYEQYF
clone_size: NA; v_call: TRBV28; j_call: TRBJ1-2; d_call: TRBD1; cdr3_nt: TGTGCCAGCAGTTTGACGAGGACAGGGCCCGGCTACACCTTC; cdr3_aa: CASSLTRTGPGYTF
clone_size: once; v_call: TRBV7-6; j_call: TRBJ1-1; d_call: TRBD1; cdr3_nt: TGTGCCAGCAGCTCACCGGGACAGGAAAAGAACACTGAAGCTTTCTTT; cdr3_aa: CASSSPGQEKNTEAFF
clone_size: few; v_call: TRBV28; j_call: TRBJ1-2; d_call: NA; cdr3_nt: TGTGCCAGCAGCCCCGACAGTCTCTATGGCTACACCTTC; cdr3_aa: CASSPDSLYGYTF
clone_size: NA; v_call: TRBV25-1; j_call: TRBJ2-1; d_call: TRBD1; cdr3_nt: TGTGCCAGCAGTGAATCCGACAGGGGGCGGCTTGAGCAGTTCTTC; cdr3_aa: CASSESDRGRLEQFF
clone_size: NA; v_call: TRBV29-1; j_call: TRBJ1-2; d_call: NA; cdr3_nt: TGCAGCGTTGAGGGCGGGGAGGTTTATGGCTACACCTTC; cdr3_aa: CSVEGGEVYGYTF
clone_size: NA; v_call: TRBV28; j_call: TRBJ1-5; d_call: NA; cdr3_nt: TGTGCCAGCAGTTTCGGGGTTGAGTTGGCCCAATGGCCCCAGCATTTT; cdr3_aa: CASSFGVELAQWPQHF
clone_size: NA; v_call: TRBV7-9; j_call: TRBJ2-3; d_call: TRBD1; cdr3_nt: TGTGCCAGCAGCTTAAGGGGGATGGAACAGGGGGCTTCAGATACGCAGTATTTT; cdr3_aa: CASSLRGMEQGASDTQYF
clone_size: NA; v_call: TRBV25-1; j_call: TRBJ1-5; d_call: NA; cdr3_nt: TGTGCCAGCAGTGAATGGGGAGCGAGCAATCAGCCCCAGCATTTT; cdr3_aa: CASSEWGASNQPQHF
clone_size: NA; v_call: TRBV19; j_call: TRBJ2-1; d_call: TRBD1; cdr3_nt: TGTGCCAGTAGTACCCGGACAGGGGTTCTGCTAAATGAGCAGTTCTTC; cdr3_aa: CASSTRTGVLLNEQFF
clone_size: NA; v_call: TRBV6-1; j_call: TRBJ2-6; d_call: NA; cdr3_nt: TGTGCCAGCAGTGTGGAGTTTCCCTCTGGGGCCAACGTCCTGACTTTC; cdr3_aa: CASSVEFPSGANVLTF
clone_size: NA; v_call: TRBV7-9; j_call: TRBJ1-2; d_call: TRBD1; cdr3_nt: TGTGCCGACAAGCCGGAGACAGGGGAAATATTTAACTATGGCTACACCTTC; cdr3_aa: CADKPETGEIFNYGYTF
clone_size: NA; v_call: TRBV18; j_call: TRBJ1-1; d_call: TRBD1; cdr3_nt: TGTGCCAGCTCACCACCGGTACAGGGGGTCACTGAAGCTTTCTTT; cdr3_aa: CASSPPVQGVTEAFF
clone_size: NA; v_call: TRBV30; j_call: TRBJ2-5; d_call: NA; cdr3_nt: TGTGCCTGTGCGCTAGCCCCGGCGCAGGAGACCCAGTACTTC; cdr3_aa: CACALAPAQETQYF
clone_size: NA; v_call: TRBV6-5; j_call: TRBJ2-7; d_call: TRBD1; cdr3_nt: TGTGCCAGCAGTTACGGACAGGTGTCCTACGAGCAGTACTTC; cdr3_aa: CASSYGQVSYEQYF
clone_size: NA; v_call: TRBV28; j_call: TRBJ2-3; d_call: TRBD2; cdr3_nt: TGTGCCAGCAGTATACTTAGCGGGAGAATTCGAGATACGCAGTATTTT; cdr3_aa: CASSILSGRIRDTQYF
clone_size: NA; v_call: TRBV5-4; j_call: TRBJ2-7; d_call: TRBD2; cdr3_nt: TGTGCCAGCAGCTTTGGGTCTCCGGGACTAGGAAGCTCGTACGAGCAGTACTTC; cdr3_aa: CASSFGSPGLGSSYEQYF
clone_size: NA; v_call: TRBV15; j_call: TRBJ2-7; d_call: TRBD1; cdr3_nt: TGTGCCACCAGCAGCCGGGACAGGGCCAAAACTCCTTCCTACGAGCAGTACTTC; cdr3_aa: CATSSRDRAKTPSYEQYF
clone_size: NA; v_call: TRBV4-2; j_call: TRBJ2-1; d_call: TRBD1; cdr3_nt: TGTGCCAGCAGCCTGGGGGGGACAGGGCGCCATGAGCAGTTCTTC; cdr3_aa: CASSLGGTGRHEQFF
clone_size: NA; v_call: TRBV19; j_call: TRBJ2-4; d_call: NA; cdr3_nt: TGTGCCAGTAACCCCTTATACAGGCGGGGAAACATTCAGTACTTC; cdr3_aa: CASNPLYRRGNIQYF
clone_size: NA; v_call: TRBV5-1; j_call: TRBJ1-1; d_call: NA; cdr3_nt: TGCGCCAGCAGTTTCCTTCTAGAGAACACTGAAGCTTTCTTT; cdr3_aa: CASSFLLENTEAFF
clone_size: NA; v_call: TRBV4-1; j_call: TRBJ2-1; d_call: TRBD1; cdr3_nt: TGCGCCAGCAGCCAAGTCCCAGGGGGAAGCAATGAGCAGTTCTTC; cdr3_aa: CASSQVPGGSNEQFF
clone_size: few; v_call: TRBV30; j_call: TRBJ1-2; d_call: TRBD1; cdr3_nt: TGTGCCTGGAGTAAAGGGGGCGACTATGGCTACACCTTC; cdr3_aa: CAWSKGGDYGYTF
clone_size: NA; v_call: TRBV5-7; j_call: TRBJ2-7; d_call: TRBD2; cdr3_nt: TGTGCCAGCAGCTTGGGGGGGCCGGCTAGCGGGAGCCACGAGCAGTACTTC; cdr3_aa: CASSLGGPASGSHEQYF
clone_size: NA; v_call: TRBV5-1; j_call: TRBJ2-1; d_call: NA; cdr3_nt: TGCGCCAGCAGCATTACAAACTACAATGAGCAGTTCTTC; cdr3_aa: CASSITNYNEQFF
clone_size: NA; v_call: TRBV6-1; j_call: TRBJ2-1; d_call: NA; cdr3_nt: TGTGCCAGCAGTGAACTCCTTCTGAGTGAGCAGTTCTTC; cdr3_aa: CASSELLLSEQFF
clone_size: NA; v_call: TRBV28; j_call: TRBJ2-3; d_call: NA; cdr3_nt: TGTGCCAGCAGTACCCCGGGTACAGATACGCAGTATTTT; cdr3_aa: CASSTPGTDTQYF
clone_size: NA; v_call: TRBV6-1; j_call: TRBJ1-4; d_call: NA; cdr3_nt: TGTGCCAGCGGGGGAGATCGGGAGGCGGAAAAACTGTTTTTT; cdr3_aa: CASGGDREAEKLFF
clone_size: NA; v_call: TRBV6-6; j_call: TRBJ1-1; d_call: TRBD1; cdr3_nt: TGTGCCAGCATTGACTCCGCAGGGGGCGGAACTGAAGCTTTCTTT; cdr3_aa: CASIDSAGGGTEAFF
clone_size: NA; v_call: TRBV19; j_call: TRBJ2-7; d_call: NA; cdr3_nt: TGTGCCAGTAGTATGGTGTGGGTAGGTGTCAGTGACACCTACGAGCAGTACTTC; cdr3_aa: CASSMVWVGVSDTYEQYF